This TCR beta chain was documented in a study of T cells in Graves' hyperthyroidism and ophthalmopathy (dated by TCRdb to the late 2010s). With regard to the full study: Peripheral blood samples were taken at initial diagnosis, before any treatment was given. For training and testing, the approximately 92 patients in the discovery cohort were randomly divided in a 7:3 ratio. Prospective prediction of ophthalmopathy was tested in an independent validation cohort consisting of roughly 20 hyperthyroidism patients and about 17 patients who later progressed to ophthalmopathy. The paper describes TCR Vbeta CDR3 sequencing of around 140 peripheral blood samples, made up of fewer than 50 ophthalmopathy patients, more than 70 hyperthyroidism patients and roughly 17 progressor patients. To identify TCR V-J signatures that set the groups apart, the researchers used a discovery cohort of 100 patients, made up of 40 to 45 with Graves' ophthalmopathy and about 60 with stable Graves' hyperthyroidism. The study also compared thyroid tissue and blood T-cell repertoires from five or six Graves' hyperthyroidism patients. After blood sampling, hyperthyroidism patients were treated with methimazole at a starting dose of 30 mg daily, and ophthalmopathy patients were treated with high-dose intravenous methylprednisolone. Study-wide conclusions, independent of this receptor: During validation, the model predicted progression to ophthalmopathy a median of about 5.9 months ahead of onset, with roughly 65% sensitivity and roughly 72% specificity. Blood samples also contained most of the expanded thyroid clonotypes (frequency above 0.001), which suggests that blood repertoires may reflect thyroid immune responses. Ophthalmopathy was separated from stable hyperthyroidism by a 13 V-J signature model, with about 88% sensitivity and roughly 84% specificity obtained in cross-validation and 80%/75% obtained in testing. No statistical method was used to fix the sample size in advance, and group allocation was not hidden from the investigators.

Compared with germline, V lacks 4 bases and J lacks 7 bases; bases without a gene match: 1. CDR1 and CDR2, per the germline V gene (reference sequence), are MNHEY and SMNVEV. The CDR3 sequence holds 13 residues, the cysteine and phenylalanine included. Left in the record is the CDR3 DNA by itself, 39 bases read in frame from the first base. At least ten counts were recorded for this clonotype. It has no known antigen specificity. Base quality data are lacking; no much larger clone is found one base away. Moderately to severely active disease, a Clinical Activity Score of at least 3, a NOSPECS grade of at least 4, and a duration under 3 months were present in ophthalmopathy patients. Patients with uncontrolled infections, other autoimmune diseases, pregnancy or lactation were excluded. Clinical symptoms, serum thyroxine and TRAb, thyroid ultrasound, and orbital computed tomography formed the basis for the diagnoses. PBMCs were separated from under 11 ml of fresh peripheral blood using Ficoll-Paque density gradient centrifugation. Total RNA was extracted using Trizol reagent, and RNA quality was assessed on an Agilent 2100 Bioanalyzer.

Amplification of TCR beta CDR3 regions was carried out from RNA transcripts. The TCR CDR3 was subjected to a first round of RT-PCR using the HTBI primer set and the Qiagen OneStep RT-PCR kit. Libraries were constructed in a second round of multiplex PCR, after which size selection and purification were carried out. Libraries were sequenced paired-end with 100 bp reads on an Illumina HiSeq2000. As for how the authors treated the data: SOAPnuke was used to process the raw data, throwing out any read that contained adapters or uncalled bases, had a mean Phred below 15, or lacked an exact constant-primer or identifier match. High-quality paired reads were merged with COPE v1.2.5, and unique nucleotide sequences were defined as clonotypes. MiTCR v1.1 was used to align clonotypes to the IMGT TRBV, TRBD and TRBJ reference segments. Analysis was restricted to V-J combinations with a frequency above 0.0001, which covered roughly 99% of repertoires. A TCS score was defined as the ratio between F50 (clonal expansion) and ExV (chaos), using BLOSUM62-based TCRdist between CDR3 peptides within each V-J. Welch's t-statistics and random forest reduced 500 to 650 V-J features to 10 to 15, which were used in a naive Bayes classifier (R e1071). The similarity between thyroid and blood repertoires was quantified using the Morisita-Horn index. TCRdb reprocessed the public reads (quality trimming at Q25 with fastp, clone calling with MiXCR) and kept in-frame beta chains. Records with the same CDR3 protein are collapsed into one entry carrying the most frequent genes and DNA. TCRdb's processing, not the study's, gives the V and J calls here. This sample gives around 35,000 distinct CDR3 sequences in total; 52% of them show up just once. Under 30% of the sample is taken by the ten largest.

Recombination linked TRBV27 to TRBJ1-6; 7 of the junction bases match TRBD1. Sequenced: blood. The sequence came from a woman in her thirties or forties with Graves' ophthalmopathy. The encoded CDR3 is CASSSTGNSPLHF. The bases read TGTGCCAGCAGTTCGACAGGGAATTCACCCCTCCACTTT.